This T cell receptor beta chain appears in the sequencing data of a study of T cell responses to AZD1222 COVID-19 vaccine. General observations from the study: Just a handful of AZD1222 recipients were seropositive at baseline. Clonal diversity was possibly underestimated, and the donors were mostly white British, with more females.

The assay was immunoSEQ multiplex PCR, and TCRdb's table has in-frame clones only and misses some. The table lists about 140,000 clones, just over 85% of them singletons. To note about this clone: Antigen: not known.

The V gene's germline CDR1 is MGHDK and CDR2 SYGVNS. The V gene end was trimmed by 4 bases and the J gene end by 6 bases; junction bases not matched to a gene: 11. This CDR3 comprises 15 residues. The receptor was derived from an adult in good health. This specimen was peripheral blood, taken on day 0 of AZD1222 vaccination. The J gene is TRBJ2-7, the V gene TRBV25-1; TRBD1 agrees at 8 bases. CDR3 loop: CASSVGPTGVGEQYF. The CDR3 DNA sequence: TGTGCCAGCAGTGTCGGACCGACAGGGGTCGGCGAGCAGTACTTC.